The source of this T cell receptor (beta chain) is a study of preoperative IRX-2 immunotherapy in early breast cancer. CDR3 size: 17 residues. V dropped 2 bases and J dropped 2 bases, with 19 bases sitting between them. Germline V gives CDR1 SGHRS, CDR2 YFSETQ. Treatment specified: preoperative locoregional IRX-2 cytokine immunotherapy. Using immunoSEQ multiplex PCR, the repertoire was profiled, and TCRdb retains in-frame clones only, with some absent. The sample includes roughly 40,000 clones, around 77% of them seen just once. This sequence joins TRBV5-1 and TRBJ1-1, with D tentatively TRBD1 (6 bases). The specimen comprised tumor tissue, sampled after IRX-2 immunotherapy. The sequence came from a human donor with breast cancer. The CDR3 DNA reads as TGCGCCAGCAGCTTTGCCCCCGGAGGACAGTTAAACACTGAAGCTTTCTTT. Protein sequence: CASSFAPGGQLNTEAFF.